These 4 T cell receptor beta chains share one sample of origin, sequenced in a study of blood T cell repertoires in COVID-19. Assay used: immunoSEQ multiplex PCR; TCRdb lists only in-frame clones, some missing. The data contain around 170,000 clones, roughly 87% of them singletons. The sequenced sample consisted of peripheral blood. The receptors were gathered from a woman aged 40 to 50 with acute or convalescent COVID-19.

The genes are TRBV7-2 and TRBJ2-7; D is undetermined. In germline, CDR1 is SGHTA, CDR2 FQGNSA. The CDR3 has 14 residues. V dropped 6 bases and J dropped 4 bases, with 16 bases sitting between them. The CDR3, as DNA: TGTGCCAGCAGGCGTGGTTTGTTCGGGTACGAGCAGTACTTC. Its translation: CASRRGLFGYEQYF.

V and J are TRBV29-1 and TRBJ1-2; 8 bases are a match to TRBD1. V gave up 6 bases and J gave up 4 bases; unmatched junction bases: 4. Germline values: CDR1 SQVTM, CDR2 ANQGSEA. CDR3 length equals 12 residues. CDR3 DNA sequence: TGCAGCGTATTCACAGGGGGCTATGGCTACACCTTC. Residues: CSVFTGGYGYTF. The whole variable domain, filled in from reference TRBV29-1 and TRBJ1-2, reads SAVISQKPSRDICQRGTSLTIQCQVDSQVTMMFWYRQQPGQSLTLIATANQGSEATYESGFVIDKFPISRPNLTFSTLTVSNMSPEDSSIYLCSVFTGGYGYTFGSGTRLTVV.

The rearrangement joins TRBV28 to TRBJ1-1, with D maybe TRBD1 (6 bases). The CDR3 consists of 15 residues. Germline loops: CDR1 MDHEN, CDR2 SYDVKM. Trimming took 6 bases from V and 1 from J, leaving 15 bases between them. The CDR3 region is CASRRRAGENTEAFF. CDR3 coding DNA: TGTGCCAGCAGAAGAAGGGCAGGGGAGAACACTGAAGCTTTCTTT.

J is TRBJ2-1 and V is TRBV5-5; 8 bases are shared with TRBD2. This CDR3 is built from 16 residues. Germline CDR1 is SGHKS and CDR2 is YYEKEE (reference sequence). With V trimmed by 4 bases and J by 4 bases, 10 bases remained unmatched. In DNA, the CDR3 is TGTGCCAGCAGCCGGAGGTTACGGGAGGGGTACAATGAGCAGTTCTTC. Protein product: CASSRRLREGYNEQFF. Using reference TRBV5-5 and TRBJ2-1 for the parts outside the CDR3, the full variable domain is DAGVTQSPTHLIKTRGQQVTLRCSPISGHKSVSWYQQVLGQGPQFIFQYYEKEERGRGNFPDRFSARQFPNYSSELNVNALLLGDSALYLCASSRRLREGYNEQFFGPGTRLTVL.